A single T cell receptor beta chain is shown here with its context. Its antigen remains unknown. The sample comes from a study of T cell repertoires in cytomegalovirus infection. For the study at large: Alongside well-studied HLA-B-restricted CMV epitopes, recently identified HLA-C-restricted CMV epitopes were also used. Carrying CMV and the relevant HLA type showed in public TCR beta signatures.

A single record per CDR3 protein comes from TCRdb applying MiXCR to the reads. The profile shows hundreds of thousands of distinct CDR3 sequences, roughly 36% of them singletons. V lost 5 bases and J lost 5; bases outside the gene matches: 2. Germline CDR1 SGHRS, CDR2 YFSETQ. This CDR3 has 15 amino acids. The source of this sequence is a human donor in good health (CMV status not recorded). Some clones in this sample may be carry-over from other donors' samples. This sequence joins TRBV5-1 and TRBJ2-1; 15 nucleotides align to TRBD2. The material sequenced was cultured PBMCs, taken from culture after CMV antigen stimulation. CDR3 nucleotides: TGCGCCAGCAGGCGGACTAGCGGGGGGGACAATGAGCAGTTCTTC. This translates into CASRRTSGGDNEQFF.